Below, one TCR beta chain is given with its context. Its recognized antigen is unknown. Base quality data are lacking; no much larger clone is found one base away. TCRbeta CDR3 regions were amplified from genomic DNA by means of the immunoSEQ Assay, a bias-controlled multiplex PCR. Per the source publication's procedure: Within the assay, amplification of reference gene primers was used to estimate how many nucleated cells each sample contained. Sequence reads were collapsed and filtered to measure the absolute abundance of every unique TCRbeta CDR3 rearrangement. For each sample, productive Simpson clonality was calculated as the square root of Simpson's diversity index across productive rearrangements. The clones in this table, taken by TCRdb from immuneACCESS, are in-frame only. Not every clone is retained; where verified, under half of the shortfall comes from an unresolved V gene, and the cause of the rest is unknown. V and J calls and clone size are as listed in that table; D and trimming were resolved from the DNA. Here the sample has 200,000 to 250,000 clones; around 86% occur a single time. The ten largest clonotypes hold 3% to 4% of the sample.

The sample is drawn from a study of blood T cell repertoires in COVID-19 (dated by TCRdb to 2020 to 2021). Turning to the overall study: Collaborator samples came from the United States, Italy and Spain and covered acute and convalescent phases of COVID-19. The material from the prospective study consisted of cDNA or gDNA derived from T cells, B-cell-depleted T cells, or PBMCs. Deeply sampled blood TCRbeta repertoires from subjects exposed to, actively infected with, or recovered from COVID-19 were included in the dataset. A freely available public database, intended as a resource for researchers studying the immune response to SARS-CoV-2, is where the repertoires were released. Samples came from the ongoing ImmuneRACE study (first 160 participants) plus 1,254 subjects from 6 global collaborators. Sample metadata almost always included a de-identified subject ID, COVID-19 status, age in years and sex. Where available, HLA class I and class II types were taken from metadata supplied by the sample provider and were not determined by assay-based typing.

Broad study findings and their caveats: How much clinical and demographic metadata was included differed by source and by participant, and the metadata was provided uncurated.

Participants in the prospective study were enrolled through a virtual design, were aged about 18 to 100 years, and lived in about two dozen United States geographic areas. To assign participants to cohorts, the prospective study relied on clinical history that participants themselves reported in a screening survey and a study questionnaire. In the prospective study, mobile phlebotomists collected whole blood, serum and a nasopharyngeal or oropharyngeal swab from each participant. Prospective study participants could optionally give additional blood draws and questionnaires over an approximately 2-month period. Prospective study blood samples were shipped either frozen or at room temperature before DNA extraction. The sequence was collected from a woman aged 40 to 50 with acute COVID-19. Specimen: PBMCs or T cells enriched from blood (not recorded which).

The bases read TGTGCCAGCAGCTTGTTACCGGGAGATAATCAGCCCCAGCATTTT. Protein translation: CASSLLPGDNQPQHF. This sequence uses TRBV5-5 and TRBJ1-5, with the D gene not clear enough to name. Trimming removed 1 base from V and 4 bases from J, leaving 12 bases between the germline ends. From cysteine to phenylalanine, the CDR3 is 15 amino acids long. Only the CDR3 region is kept as DNA, spanning 45 bases read in frame from base 1. The CDR1 and CDR2 encoded by the germline V gene (reference sequence) are SGHKS and YYEKEE.